The 19 T cell receptor beta chains below were found in one sample sequenced in a study of lymphopenia after photon versus proton radiotherapy. The method was immunoSEQ multiplex PCR; TCRdb's version includes in-frame clones alone and lacks a portion of them. The repertoire holds around 160,000 clones, with around 85% as singletons. The specimen comprised peripheral blood, sampled from a patient treated with photon-based radiotherapy. These receptors were obtained from a man aged 45-65 years with gastric cancer.

The CDR3 DNA sequence: TGTGCCAGCAGCCAAGTGAGCCCCACAGGGGTAGATACGCAGTATTTT. Translated, it gives CASSQVSPTGVDTQYF. The V call is TRBV4-2, the J call TRBJ2-3, with TRBD1 identical over 7 bases. The ends lost 1 base at V and 5 bases at J; junction bases unmatched: 9. Germline CDR1 LGHNA, CDR2 YNFKEQ. This CDR3 has 16 residues.

This chain connects TRBV10-3 to TRBJ2-3, with D maybe TRBD2 (6 bases). V was pared by 4 bases and J by 4 bases, with 15 bases between. Germline lookup yields CDR1 ENHRY and CDR2 SYGVKD. The CDR3 contains 15 residues. The CDR3 is CAISARDSSPDTQYF. The CDR3 nucleotides are TGTGCCATCAGTGCGAGGGACTCCTCCCCAGATACGCAGTATTTT.

The V gene is TRBV2, the J gene TRBJ2-3, with 7 nucleotides matching TRBD1. This CDR3 region has 15 residues. The germline V gene has CDR1 SNHLY and CDR2 FYNNEI. The junction had 5 bases not matched to a gene; V was cut back by 4 bases and J by 1 base. The DNA of the CDR3 is TGTGCCAGCAGTGGACAGGGTTTGCGCACAGATACGCAGTATTTT. Translation: CASSGQGLRTDTQYF.

The V call is TRBV7-6, the J call TRBJ2-6; D ambiguous. Trimming took 5 bases from V and 0 from J, leaving 11 bases between them. The CDR3 sequence is 16 residues long. Looked up from germline, CDR1 is SGHVS and CDR2 is FNYEAQ. For the CDR3, the DNA is TGTGCCAGCAGCCCTTCGACCCTCTCTGGGGCCAACGTCCTGACTTTC. Amino acids: CASSPSTLSGANVLTF.

V and J are TRBV6-4 and TRBJ1-2, with 7 bases aligning to TRBD1. Per the germline V gene, CDR1 is MRHNA and CDR2 is SNTAGT. This CDR3 spans 14 amino acids. The trim removed 5 bases at V and 8 bases at J, leaving 11 bases unmatched. This CDR3 reads CASSQGGRLGGYTF. The CDR3 DNA sequence: TGTGCCAGCAGTCAGGGGGGGAGATTGGGCGGCTACACCTTC.

The V and J genes are TRBV28 and TRBJ2-7; perhaps TRBD1 as D (6 bases). CDR1 and CDR2 (germline): MDHEN, SYDVKM. The CDR3 is 14 amino acids. Trimming stripped 7 bases from V and 0 bases from J, with 13 bases between. CDR3 region: CASTGTIDSYEQYF. The CDR3 DNA follows: TGTGCCAGCACGGGGACAATCGACTCCTACGAGCAGTACTTC.

CDR3 region: CAWMEDRSTEAFF. The CDR3 DNA follows: TGTGCCTGGATGGAGGACCGATCCACTGAAGCTTTCTTT. J is TRBJ1-1 and V is TRBV30; D not certain. Trimming pared 4 bases from V and 4 bases from J, leaving 13 bases between. This CDR3 has 13 amino acids. Looked up from germline, CDR1 is GTSNPN and CDR2 is SVGIG (reference sequence).

The V call is TRBV5-5, the J call TRBJ1-1, with D hard to call. The CDR3 has 14 residues. Looked up from germline, CDR1 is SGHKS and CDR2 is YYEKEE (reference sequence). Trimming shortened V by 0 bases and J by 3 bases, and 9 bases separated the two germline ends. For the CDR3, the DNA is TGTGCCAGCAGCTTGGAATGGCCCGACACTGAAGCTTTCTTT. Translating gives CASSLEWPDTEAFF.

Comment on this clone: The sample holds other DNA sequences that translate to the same CDR3. The V call is TRBV20-1, the J call TRBJ2-1, with a tentative D call TRBD2 (6 bases). The CDR3 loop spans 11 amino acids. V shed 3 bases and J shed 9 bases, with 9 bases lying between them. The germline gives CDR1 DFQATT, CDR2 SNEGSKA (reference sequence). In DNA form, the CDR3 reads TGCAGTGCTAGGGACTATCCTGAGCAGTTCTTC. It is translated as CSARDYPEQFF.

This clone was recorded a few times. The chain combines TRBV28 with TRBJ1-1, with D possibly matching TRBD1 (5 bases). Germline V lookup: CDR1 MDHEN, CDR2 SYDVKM. V lost 3 bases and J lost 3, with 8 bases in between. The CDR3 loop spans 13 amino acids. The CDR3 DNA sequence: TGTGCCAGCAGTTTGGACAAATACACTGAAGCTTTCTTT. Translated, it gives CASSLDKYTEAFF.

The chain is built from TRBV27 and TRBJ1-5; a weak D match, TRBD1 (6 bases). With 3 bases removed from V and 5 bases from J, the gap between germline ends came to 14 bases. Per germline, CDR1 MNHEY and CDR2 SMNVEV (reference sequence). The CDR3 covers 15 residues. CDR3 nucleotides: TGTGCCAGCAGTTTCTCGGGAAGGGGGGATCAGCCCCAGCATTTT. Protein: CASSFSGRGDQPQHF.

The gene calls are TRBV6-5 and TRBJ1-2; D possibly corresponds to TRBD1 (6 bases). The germline V gene has CDR1 MNHEY and CDR2 SVGAGI. The CDR3 length is 11 residues. V was pared by 6 bases and J by 5 bases, with 7 bases between. The CDR3 nucleotides read TGTGCCAGCAGAACAGGGTATGGCTACACCTTC. Its protein is CASRTGYGYTF.

This clone has a single count. The chain couples TRBV7-7 to TRBJ2-3, with 11 bases fitting TRBD2. Germline CDR1 reads SSHAT; CDR2 reads FNYEAQ (reference sequence). The CDR3 spans 16 residues. Trimming at V came to 5 bases and at J to 5 bases, leaving 9 bases not matched to a gene. The CDR3 region is CASSTGLAGPGDTQYF. CDR3 nucleotide sequence: TGTGCCAGCAGCACTGGACTAGCGGGTCCGGGAGATACGCAGTATTTT.

This rearrangement joins TRBV9 to TRBJ2-1; D is possibly TRBD1 (6 bases). CDR3 length equals 14 residues. Per germline, CDR1 SGDLS and CDR2 YYNGEE. Trimming took 4 bases from V and 10 from J, leaving 18 bases between them. CDR3 nucleotides: TGTGCCAGCAGCCGCCTTACAGGGTTTGGCGAGCAGTTCTTC. This gives the protein CASSRLTGFGEQFF.

The chain uses TRBV2 and TRBJ2-7; 10 nucleotides align to TRBD1. Germline V gene lookup returns CDR1 SNHLY and CDR2 FYNNEI. The J segment lost 4 bases and the V segment lost 5 bases, leaving 14 bases of the junction unmatched. CDR3 length: 17 residues. The chain's CDR3 is CASSSNRRDRGGYEQYF. CDR3 bases: TGTGCCAGCAGTTCGAACCGGAGGGACAGGGGTGGGTACGAGCAGTACTTC.

The chain links TRBV10-3 to TRBJ2-2; the D gene is possibly TRBD2 (6 bases). CDR3 length: 14 amino acids. Trimming pared 10 bases from V and 2 bases from J, leaving 14 bases between. Germline lookup yields CDR1 ENHRY and CDR2 SYGVKD. In DNA, the CDR3 is TGTGCCACCCGACTAGTAGCCAACACCGGGGAGCTGTTTTTT. It is translated as CATRLVANTGELFF.

This chain uses TRBV6-1 with TRBJ2-1; 13 bases match TRBD2. V shed 2 bases, J shed 9 bases, and the junction held 10 bases outside the gene matches. There are 17 residues in the CDR3. The germline V gene has CDR1 MNHNS and CDR2 SASEGT. The chain's CDR3 is CASSELTTSGRTGEQFF. In DNA, the CDR3 is TGTGCCAGCAGTGAATTGACGACTAGCGGGAGGACTGGTGAGCAGTTCTTC.

The chain couples TRBV7-9 to TRBJ2-2, with 14 bases that match TRBD2. The CDR3 runs 15 residues. Losses at the gene ends were 6 bases for V and 5 bases for J; bases not matched to a gene: 2. Germline CDR1 SEHNR, CDR2 FQNEAQ (reference sequence). Written as DNA, the CDR3 is TGTGCCAGCAGGACTAGCGGGAGGGGAACCGGGGAGCTGTTTTTT. Translation gives CASRTSGRGTGELFF.

The CDR3 spells CASSPRGLTNEKLFF. CDR3 nucleotides: TGTGCCAGCTCACCACGGGGCCTTACGAATGAAAAACTGTTTTTT. The genes are TRBV18 and TRBJ1-4, with D possibly being TRBD1 (5 bases). The ends were cut back, 1 base at V and 5 bases at J, with 11 bases in the middle. This CDR3 is built from 15 residues. CDR1 is KGHSH and CDR2 is LQKENI in the germline V gene.